This TCR beta chain was retrieved from a study of T cell responses to AZD1222 COVID-19 vaccine. Study findings and constraints: Receipt of two AZD1222 doses was followed by a rise in Spike-specific TCR breadth and depth. Epitopes outside B.1.351 and B.1.1.7 mutated regions reportedly drew nearly half of spike TCRs. In all cases, repertoires were sampled only after the peak T cell response. Most donors were white British and more were female, and clonal diversity was possibly underestimated.

Sequencing was performed with immunoSEQ multiplex PCR; in TCRdb, only in-frame clones are kept and a portion is missing. The data contain some 190,000 clones, 85% to 95% of them singletons. Per the germline V gene, CDR1 is SGHTA and CDR2 is FQGNSA. The CDR3 covers 15 residues. Germline trimming cut 5 bases from V and 2 bases from J; bases unmatched to any gene: 4. In this sample, this clone turned up many times. As yet, its antigen is unknown. The gene calls are TRBV7-2 and TRBJ2-2; 8 positions agree with TRBD2. Material: peripheral blood, obtained 28 days after the second AZD1222 dose. The TCR was taken from an adult who received the AZD1222 COVID-19 vaccine. The CDR3 DNA follows: TGTGCCAGCAGCCCAGCGGGGGCTAACACCGGGGAGCTGTTTTTT. Its protein is CASSPAGANTGELFF.